This TCR beta chain was sequenced for a study of blood T cell repertoires in COVID-19. Clones were sequenced by immunoSEQ multiplex PCR, and TCRdb holds only the in-frame ones, with some missing. The sample has approximately 150,000 clones; around 83% are singletons. Per the germline V gene, CDR1 is KGHSH and CDR2 is LQKENI. The CDR3 contains 13 residues. The V segment lost 3 bases and the J segment 9 bases; nucleotides outside the gene matches: 4. The clonotype comes from a man aged 65-85 years who had recovered from COVID-19. The chain joins TRBV18 to TRBJ2-3; the match to TRBD1 covers 9 bases. The sample was peripheral blood. The CDR3 region has the DNA TGTGCCAGCTCACCTCCGGGGACAGGGACGCAGTATTTT. Protein product: CASSPPGTGTQYF. The full variable domain, completed using reference TRBV18 and TRBJ2-3, is NAGVMQNPRHLVRRRGQEARLRCSPMKGHSHVYWYRQLPEEGLKFMVYLQKENIIDESGMPKERFSAEFPKEGPSILRIQQVVRGDSAAYFCASSPPGTGTQYFGPGTRLTVL.